This T cell receptor (beta chain) was identified in a study of radiotherapy plus CTLA-4 blockade in lung cancer. Study results and limitations: There was expansion of tumor-derived TCR clones in blood after radiotherapy plus ipilimumab.

As regards this clone: Antigen unknown.

Here immunoSEQ multiplex PCR was the method, and the copy in TCRdb shows in-frame clones only, minus some. The sample has 12,000 to 15,000 clones, 72% seen once. The material was peripheral blood, obtained from a patient treated with radiotherapy plus ipilimumab. This receptor was identified in a human donor with non-small cell lung cancer whose response to radiotherapy plus ipilimumab could not be evaluated.

Written as DNA, the CDR3 is TGTGCCAGCAGTTACGGGACAGCCAAGACCGGGGAGCTGTTTTTT. This encodes CASSYGTAKTGELFF. The genes are TRBV6-5 and TRBJ2-2, with 7 positions matching TRBD1. The CDR3 has 15 amino acids. Germline V gene lookup returns CDR1 MNHEY and CDR2 SVGAGI. The ends lost 2 bases at V and 5 bases at J; junction bases unmatched: 5.